This T cell receptor beta chain was sequenced for a study of blood T cell repertoires in COVID-19. Study background: Both acute and convalescent COVID-19 samples were obtained from the United States, Italy and Spain. From T cells, B-cell-depleted T cells, or PBMCs came the material, which was cDNA or gDNA.

V was pared by 3 bases and J by 4 bases, with 15 bases between. Germline V gene data show CDR1 as ENHRY and CDR2 as SYGVKD. The CDR3 spans 15 residues. Authors' data handling: Scientists estimated how many nucleated cells there were by amplifying reference gene primers. Assay used: immunoSEQ multiplex PCR; TCRdb lists only in-frame clones, some missing. The V and J calls and clone size come from that table; D and trimming were worked out from the DNA. The sample lists about 190,000 clones, about three quarters occurring once. The TCR comes from a woman of 80 years or more with active or convalescent COVID-19. Sequenced sample: peripheral blood. This chain uses TRBV10-3 with TRBJ1-2; D perhaps matches TRBD1 (5 bases). This CDR3 is CAISDGEGLSYGYTF. In DNA, the CDR3 is TGTGCCATCAGTGACGGGGAGGGGTTAAGCTATGGCTACACCTTC.